Listed below are T cell receptor beta chains from one sample, sequenced in a study of identical twins. TCRdb re-derived calls from the 5' RACE reads in MiXCR, one entry per CDR3 protein. The data show approximately 620,000 distinct CDR3 sequences, more than 6.5% seen once. These data were likewise used in another study, on yellow fever vaccine responses in identical twins.

The specimen was PBMCs. The receptors stem from a woman in her late teens or twenties in good health. The CDR3 runs from the conserved cysteine through the conserved F or W. Fields, in order: V gene, D gene, J gene, CDR3 protein. The D gene is left open where the match is weak.

TRBV11-2	-	TRBJ2-5	CASSFGRLEETQYF
TRBV10-3	TRBD2	TRBJ2-3	CATGLAGGITDTQYF
TRBV11-2	TRBD2	TRBJ2-1	CASSSRTSGSYNEQFF
TRBV20-1	-	TRBJ2-3	CSARDVRASTDTQYF
TRBV7-9	TRBD1	TRBJ1-2	CASSPQGASNYGYTF
TRBV7-7	-	TRBJ1-2	CASSRRGNYGYTF
TRBV4-3	-	TRBJ2-1	CASSQEGTRAGEQFF
TRBV20-1	-	TRBJ1-1	CSASPAFF
TRBV5-1	TRBD2	TRBJ2-3	CASSPGLAGSTDTQYF
TRBV7-9	-	TRBJ2-5	CASSPYKEETQYF
TRBV5-1	-	TRBJ2-5	CASSSGFDSQETQYF
TRBV2	TRBD1	TRBJ2-5	CASTVDRGLGETQYF
TRBV7-3	-	TRBJ2-5	CASSPGDRYQETQYF
TRBV20-1	TRBD2	TRBJ2-2	CSAVAGDYTGELFF
TRBV12-3/TRBV12-4	-	TRBJ2-7	CASSPRQRSSYEQYF
TRBV27	-	TRBJ2-5	CARPPMSPPVASEETQYF
TRBV11-2	-	TRBJ2-5	CASSLVAGAQETQYF
TRBV5-6	-	TRBJ2-5	CASSQGIWGETQYF
TRBV5-6	-	TRBJ2-7	CASSLVGVAYEQYF
TRBV7-2	TRBD1	TRBJ2-7	CASSALQGGYEQYF
TRBV28	-	TRBJ1-5	CASRSQGKRPQHF
TRBV7-9	TRBD1	TRBJ2-3	CASSSVPTGDDTQYF
TRBV7-2	TRBD2	TRBJ2-1	CASSPGAGGTPEQFF